Listed below are T cell receptor beta chains from one sample, sequenced in a study of blood T cells in healthy people across ages. In TCRdb, the 5' RACE reads were re-called with MiXCR into one record per CDR3 protein. The sample shows approximately 760,000 distinct CDR3 sequences, around a quarter of them seen only once. The same specimen was also included in a second study, on T cells of mothers and their children.

Source material: blood. The origin of the receptors is a boy younger than 18 in good health. Both conserved end residues are part of each CDR3. The D gene is left open where the match is weak. Some rows mark clone size as missing; the rest say once, few, many or name a class of expanded clone.

v_gene	j_gene	d_gene	abundance	CDR3aa	CDR3nt
TRBV7-9	TRBJ2-3	TRBD2	few	CASSFGLEVDTQYF	TGTGCCAGCAGCTTCGGACTAGAGGTAGATACGCAGTATTTT
TRBV2	TRBJ1-6	TRBD1	few	CASSAAQGKGSPLHF	TGTGCCAGCAGTGCGGCACAGGGGAAAGGATCACCCCTCCACTTT
TRBV28	TRBJ2-4	.	.	CASSSPGIAKNIQYF	TGTGCCAGCAGTTCACCCGGAATAGCCAAAAACATTCAGTACTTC
TRBV20-1	TRBJ1-3	TRBD1	.	CSAVSGTGALNSGNTIYF	TGCAGTGCCGTCTCCGGGACAGGGGCCCTTAACTCTGGAAACACCATATATTTT
TRBV25-1	TRBJ1-1	.	.	CASSHGRNTEASF	TGTGCCAGCTCTCATGGCAGGAACACTGAAGCTTCCTTT
TRBV12-3/TRBV12-4	TRBJ2-1	TRBD1	few	CASSSGQGPHHEQFF	TGTGCCAGCAGTTCAGGACAGGGACCCCACCATGAGCAGTTCTTC
TRBV5-1	TRBJ2-7	TRBD1	.	CASNLGQGTYEQYF	TGCGCCAGCAACCTGGGACAGGGAACCTACGAGCAGTACTTC
TRBV4-1	TRBJ2-5	.	few	CASSQGAVLGEQYF	TGCGCCAGCAGCCAAGGGGCAGTTTTAGGTGAGCAGTACTTC
TRBV3-1	TRBJ2-5	TRBD2	.	CASSAGGLKETQYF	TGTGCCAGCAGCGCGGGGGGGCTCAAAGAGACCCAGTACTTC
TRBV18	TRBJ2-1	TRBD2	.	CASFGLAGNEQFF	TGTGCCAGCTTCGGACTAGCGGGTAATGAGCAGTTCTTC
TRBV20-1	TRBJ2-7	.	.	CSASLNSAYEQYF	TGCAGTGCTAGTCTGAATTCTGCCTACGAGCAGTACTTC
TRBV7-8	TRBJ2-7	.	few	CASSLRWGGHEQYF	TGTGCCAGCAGCTTAAGGTGGGGGGGCCACGAGCAGTACTTC
TRBV29-1	TRBJ1-2	TRBD1	few	CSVGWTGPYGYTF	TGCAGCGTTGGATGGACAGGCCCCTATGGCTACACCTTC
TRBV21-1	TRBJ2-1	.	.	CASSKTSGGPYNEQFF	TGTGCCAGCAGCAAGACTAGCGGGGGACCCTACAATGAGCAGTTCTTC
TRBV7-9	TRBJ2-7	TRBD1	.	CASSDRFDEQYF	TGTGCCAGTTCGGACAGGTTCGACGAGCAGTACTTC
TRBV24-1	TRBJ2-3	TRBD1	few	CATSDLQMGQGLDTQYF	TGTGCCACCAGTGATTTGCAAATGGGACAGGGTCTAGATACGCAGTATTTT
TRBV5-6	TRBJ1-1	.	.	CASSFIANTEAFF	TGTGCCAGCAGCTTCATCGCGAACACTGAAGCTTTCTTT